The sequence of this TCR beta chain was determined in a study of T cell responses to AZD1222 COVID-19 vaccine. Study-wide results and limits: Clonal diversity was possibly underestimated; the donors were predominantly white British and more often female. Among spike-specific TCRs, nearly half reportedly target unmutated variant regions. Without day 14 samples, only post-peak T cell repertoires were studied. Only a handful of people who got AZD1222 tested seropositive at baseline.

In regard to this clone: What it binds is not known.

Germline V gene data show CDR1 as SGHAT and CDR2 as FQNNGV. V shed 1 base and J shed 2 bases, with 6 bases lying between them. This CDR3 is 14 amino acids long. The table came from immunoSEQ multiplex PCR; TCRdb's copy has only in-frame clones and leaves some out. The sample has about 86,000 clones; roughly nine tenths are singletons. The TCR comes from an adult in good health. Sequencing was performed on peripheral blood, taken on day 0 of AZD1222 vaccination. The V gene is TRBV11-2, the J gene TRBJ1-5, with D hard to call. This CDR3 reads CASSLAGGNQPQHF. DNA of the CDR3: TGTGCCAGCAGCTTAGCGGGAGGCAATCAGCCCCAGCATTTT.